Detailed here is one T cell receptor (beta chain). The junction shows a germline mismatch at one end, possibly a read error. These data originate in a study of tumor and adjacent non-tumor tissue in lung cancer. Background on the study: Aged about 31 to 80 years, patients included fewer than 11 men and 4 to 6 women with stage I to III disease. Samples averaged around 4.2 million productive TCRbeta reads each.

The CDR3 runs to 15 residues. In germline, CDR1 is MNHEY, CDR2 SVGAGI. The library came from three nested PCR rounds adapted from ARM-PCR protocols. TCRdb ran MiXCR on the multiplex PCR reads and lists one entry per CDR3 protein. The top ten clones hold around 9.5% of a sample with around 79,000 distinct CDR3 sequences, 55% to 75% of them seen once. RNA was extracted from bulk tissue without any cell sorting. This sequence originates from a woman in her thirties or forties with non-small cell lung cancer. J is TRBJ2-7 and V is TRBV6-5; D remains unclear. Sample: lung tumor tissue. The CDR3 loop is CVSNYAPTSSYEQYF. The DNA for the CDR3 is TGTGTCAGCAATTACGCCCCCACAAGTTCCTACGAGCAGTACTTC.